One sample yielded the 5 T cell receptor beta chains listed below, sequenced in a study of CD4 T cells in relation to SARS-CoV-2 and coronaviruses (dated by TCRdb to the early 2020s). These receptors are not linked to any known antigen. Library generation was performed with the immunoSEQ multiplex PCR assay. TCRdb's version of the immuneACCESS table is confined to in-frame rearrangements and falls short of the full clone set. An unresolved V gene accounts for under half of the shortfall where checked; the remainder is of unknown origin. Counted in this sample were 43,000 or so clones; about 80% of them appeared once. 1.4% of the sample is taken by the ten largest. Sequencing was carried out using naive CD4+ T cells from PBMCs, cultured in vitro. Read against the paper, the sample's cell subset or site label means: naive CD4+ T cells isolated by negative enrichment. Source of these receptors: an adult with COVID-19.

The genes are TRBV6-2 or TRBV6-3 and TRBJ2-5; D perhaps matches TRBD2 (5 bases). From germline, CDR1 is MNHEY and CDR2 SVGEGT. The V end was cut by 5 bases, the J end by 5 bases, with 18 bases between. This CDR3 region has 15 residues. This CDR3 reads CASSDYIKTWETQYF. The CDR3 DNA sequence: TGTGCCAGCAGTGACTATATCAAAACATGGGAGACCCAGTACTTC.

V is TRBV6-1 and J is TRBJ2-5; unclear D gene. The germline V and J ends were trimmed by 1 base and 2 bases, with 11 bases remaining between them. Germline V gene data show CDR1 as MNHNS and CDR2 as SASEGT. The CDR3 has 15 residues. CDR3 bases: TGTGCCAGCAGTGAAGTTGGGCGCGTACAAGAGACCCAGTACTTC. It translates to CASSEVGRVQETQYF.

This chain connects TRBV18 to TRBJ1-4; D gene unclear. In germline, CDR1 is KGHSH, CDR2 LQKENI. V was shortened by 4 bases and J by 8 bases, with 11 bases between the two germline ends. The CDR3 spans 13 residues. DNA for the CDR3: TGTGCCAGCTCACGTAACCGGGCCGAAAAACTGTTTTTT. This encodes CASSRNRAEKLFF.

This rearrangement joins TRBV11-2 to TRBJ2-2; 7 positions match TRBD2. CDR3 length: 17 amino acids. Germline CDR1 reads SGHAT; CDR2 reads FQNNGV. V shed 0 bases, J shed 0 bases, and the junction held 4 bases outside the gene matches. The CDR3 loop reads CASSLDRLAANTGELFF. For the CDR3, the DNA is TGTGCCAGCAGCTTAGATCGGCTAGCGGCGAACACCGGGGAGCTGTTTTTT.

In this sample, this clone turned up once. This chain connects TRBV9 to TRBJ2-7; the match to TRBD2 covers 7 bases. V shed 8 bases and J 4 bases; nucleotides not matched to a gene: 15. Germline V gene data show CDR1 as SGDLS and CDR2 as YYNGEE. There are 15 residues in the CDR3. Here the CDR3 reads CASLTLAATKYEQYF. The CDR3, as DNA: TGTGCCAGTCTGACCCTAGCGGCTACTAAATACGAGCAGTACTTC.